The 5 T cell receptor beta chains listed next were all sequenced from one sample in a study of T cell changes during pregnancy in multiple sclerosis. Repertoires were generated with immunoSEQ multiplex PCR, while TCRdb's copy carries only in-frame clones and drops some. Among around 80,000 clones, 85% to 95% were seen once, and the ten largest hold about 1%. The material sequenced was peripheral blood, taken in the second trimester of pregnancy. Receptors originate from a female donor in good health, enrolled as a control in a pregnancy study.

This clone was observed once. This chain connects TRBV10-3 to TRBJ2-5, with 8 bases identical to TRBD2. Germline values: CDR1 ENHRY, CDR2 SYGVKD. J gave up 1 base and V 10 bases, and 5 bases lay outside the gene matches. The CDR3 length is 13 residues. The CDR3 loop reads CATRGTSQETQYF. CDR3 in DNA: TGTGCCACCCGAGGGACTAGCCAAGAGACCCAGTACTTC.

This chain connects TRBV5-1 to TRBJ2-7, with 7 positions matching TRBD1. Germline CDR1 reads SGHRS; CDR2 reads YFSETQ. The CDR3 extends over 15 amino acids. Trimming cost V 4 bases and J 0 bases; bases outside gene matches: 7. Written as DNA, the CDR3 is TGCGCCAGCAGCACGGACAGGTCGGTCTCCTACGAGCAGTACTTC. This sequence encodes CASSTDRSVSYEQYF.

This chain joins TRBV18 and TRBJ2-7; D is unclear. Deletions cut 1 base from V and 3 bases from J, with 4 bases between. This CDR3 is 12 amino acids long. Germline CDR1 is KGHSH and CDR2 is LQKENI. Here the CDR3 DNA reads TGTGCCAGCTCACCACGAGGCTACGAGCAGTACTTC. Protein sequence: CASSPRGYEQYF.

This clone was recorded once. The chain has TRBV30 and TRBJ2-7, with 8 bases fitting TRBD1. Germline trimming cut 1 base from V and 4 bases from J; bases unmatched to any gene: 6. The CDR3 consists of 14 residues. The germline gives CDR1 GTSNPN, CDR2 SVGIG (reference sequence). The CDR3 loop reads CAWSGGRGPYEQYF. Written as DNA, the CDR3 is TGTGCCTGGAGTGGGGGCAGGGGGCCTTACGAGCAGTACTTC.

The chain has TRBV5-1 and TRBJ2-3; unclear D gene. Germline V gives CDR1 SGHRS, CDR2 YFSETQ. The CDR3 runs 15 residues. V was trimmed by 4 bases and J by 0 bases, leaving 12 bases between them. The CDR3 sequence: CASSLGTPSTDTQYF. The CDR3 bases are TGCGCCAGCAGCCTGGGCACTCCTAGCACAGATACGCAGTATTTT.